These 14 T cell receptor beta chains came from one sample sequenced in a study of identical twins. TCRdb independently ran MiXCR on the 5' RACE reads; one entry per CDR3 protein. Found here are 400,000 to 500,000 distinct CDR3 sequences, less than 20% of them singletons; the top ten hold 9.5% to 15%. The material sequenced was naive T cells sorted from blood. These receptors were collected from a man over 45 in good health.

This clonotype was seen a few times. This chain connects TRBV7-2 to TRBJ1-1; D is possibly TRBD1 (5 bases). The germline V and J ends were trimmed by 1 base and 4 bases, with 16 bases remaining between them. Per germline, CDR1 SGHTA and CDR2 FQGNSA. The CDR3 extends over 16 amino acids. CDR3 DNA: TGTGCCAGCAGCTTAGGTGCAGGGACCTATTTCACTGAAGCTTTCTTT. Translated: CASSLGAGTYFTEAFF.

This clonotype was found many times. The chain uses TRBV5-1 and TRBJ2-7, with D perhaps TRBD2 (5 bases). This CDR3 contains 14 residues. Germline lookup yields CDR1 SGHRS and CDR2 YFSETQ. V was cut by 0 bases and J by 3 bases, with 10 bases left in between. The CDR3 here is CASSLDSEGYEQYF. The CDR3 nucleotides read TGCGCCAGCAGCTTGGACAGCGAGGGCTACGAGCAGTACTTC. Together with reference TRBV5-1 and TRBJ2-7, the CDR3 gives the full variable domain: KAGVTQTPRYLIKTRGQQVTLSCSPISGHRSVSWYQQTPGQGLQFLFEYFSETQRNKGNFPGRFSGRQFSNSRSEMNVSTLELGDSALYLCASSLDSEGYEQYFGPGTRLTVT.

This clonotype was found many times. This rearrangement joins TRBV6-1 to TRBJ2-2, with D perhaps TRBD2 (6 bases). Trimming shortened V by 6 bases and J by 4 bases, and 15 bases separated the two germline ends. CDR1 and CDR2 (germline): MNHNS, SASEGT. This CDR3 contains 15 residues. This CDR3 reads CASSSSGETTGELFF. In DNA, the CDR3 is TGTGCCAGCAGCAGTAGCGGAGAGACCACCGGGGAGCTGTTTTTT.

This chain connects TRBV7-2 to TRBJ2-3; D possibly corresponds to TRBD2 (5 bases). Germline V gene sequence: CDR1 SGHTA, CDR2 FQGNSA. This CDR3 has 15 amino acids. The V end was cut by 5 bases, the J end by 6 bases, with 18 bases between. The CDR3 reads CASSRTRTFLDTQYF. CDR3 nucleotides: TGTGCCAGCAGCCGTACGAGGACTTTTCTGGATACGCAGTATTTT. Full variable domain (remainder filled in from reference TRBV7-2 and TRBJ2-3): GAGVSQSPSNKVTEKGKDVELRCDPISGHTALYWYRQSLGQGLEFLIYFQGNSAPDKSGLPSDRFSAERTGGSVSTLTIQRTQQEDSAVYLCASSRTRTFLDTQYFGPGTRLTVL.

This clonotype was counted at least ten times. The chain carries TRBV7-2 and TRBJ2-1, with D hard to call. Germline V gene lookup returns CDR1 SGHTA and CDR2 FQGNSA. The CDR3 sequence is 15 residues long. V was clipped by 2 bases and J by 4 bases, with 12 bases between them. The CDR3 DNA follows: TGTGCCAGCAGCTTACGTGGCACTCGATACAATGAGCAGTTCTTC. This codes for CASSLRGTRYNEQFF.

This chain uses TRBV24-1 with TRBJ2-4; D may be TRBD2 (5 bases). The CDR3 loop spans 11 amino acids. V was trimmed by 3 bases and J by 12 bases, leaving 8 bases between them. Germline CDR1 is KGHDR and CDR2 is SFDVKD. As DNA, the CDR3 is TGTGCCACCAGTGATGCTCTAGCTCAGTACTTC. As protein: CATSDALAQYF.

The CDR3 here is CASSDSFAAKTYNEQFF. The CDR3 DNA sequence: TGTGCCAGCAGCGATTCGTTCGCGGCCAAAACCTACAATGAGCAGTTCTTC. V usage is TRBV12-3 or TRBV12-4 and J usage is TRBJ2-1; D remains unclear. Trimming left V 6 bases short and J 2 bases short, with 20 bases between. The CDR3 runs 17 residues.

The chain uses TRBV15 and TRBJ2-7; 8 bases fit TRBD2. Germline lookup yields CDR1 LNHNV and CDR2 YYDKDF (reference sequence). V lost 5 bases to trimming and J lost 3 bases; unmatched junction nucleotides: 3. The CDR3 has 13 residues. The CDR3 DNA sequence: TGTGCCACCAGCCCGGGGGGGGTCTACGAGCAGTACTTC. Its translation: CATSPGGVYEQYF.

The chain employs TRBV2 and TRBJ2-1, with 12 positions matching TRBD1. CDR1 and CDR2 (germline): SNHLY, FYNNEI. Trimming cost V 7 bases and J 9 bases; bases outside gene matches: 10. This CDR3 is 15 amino acids long. CDR3 residues: CASITGTGGLVEQFF. The CDR3 coding sequence is TGTGCCAGCATTACCGGGACAGGGGGCCTGGTTGAGCAGTTCTTC.

This clonotype was seen at least ten times. The chain recombines TRBV29-1 with TRBJ2-1; 10 nucleotides line up with TRBD2. This CDR3 is built from 13 residues. In germline, CDR1 is SQVTM, CDR2 ANQGSEA. V lost 7 bases to trimming and J lost 7 bases; unmatched junction nucleotides: 7. DNA of the CDR3: TGCAGCGGGGGACTAGCGAGATGGAATGAGCAGTTCTTC. It yields the protein CSGGLARWNEQFF.

This clonotype appeared a few times. V gene TRBV20-1 combines with J gene TRBJ2-5; TRBD2 matches at 9 bases. This CDR3 is 14 amino acids long. The ends lost 3 bases at V and 2 bases at J; junction bases unmatched: 4. The germline V gene has CDR1 DFQATT and CDR2 SNEGSKA (reference sequence). CDR3 DNA sequence: TGCAGTGCTAGCGACACTAGCGGGCAAGAGACCCAGTACTTC. Translation gives CSASDTSGQETQYF.

This chain uses TRBV29-1 with TRBJ1-4; D is perhaps TRBD1 (5 bases). Per the germline V gene, CDR1 is SQVTM and CDR2 is ANQGSEA. This CDR3 comprises 14 residues. Trimming removed 4 bases at V and 2 bases at J, with 11 bases between. CDR3 sequence reads: CSVAGTLTNEKLFF. The CDR3 coding sequence is TGCAGCGTTGCCGGGACGCTCACTAATGAAAAACTGTTTTTT.

Here the CDR3 reads CASRASSGRVETQYF. The CDR3 coding sequence is TGTGCATCGCGTGCCTCGAGCGGTCGAGTGGAGACCCAGTACTTC. J is TRBJ2-5 and V is TRBV27; the D gene is possibly TRBD2 (5 bases). Germline V lookup: CDR1 MNHEY, CDR2 SMNVEV (reference sequence). The CDR3 sequence is 15 residues long.

This clonotype was found a few times. This chain links TRBV12-3 or TRBV12-4 with TRBJ2-3; D ambiguous. The CDR3 length is 12 residues. V shed 7 bases and J shed 6 bases, with 11 bases lying between them. CDR3 DNA: TGTGCCAGCAACAGAGTGTCGGATACGCAGTATTTT. Its protein is CASNRVSDTQYF.